The 18 T cell receptor beta chains listed next were all sequenced from one sample in a study of identifying expanded T cells in peripheral blood. Clones were read by immunoSEQ multiplex PCR, and TCRdb kept only the in-frame ones, dropping some. The sample records some 130,000 clones, about 88% being singletons. Input material: blood. These receptors all stem from a person between 18 and 69 years old in good health.

The genes are TRBV28 and TRBJ1-2; no reliable D call. Trimming removed 5 bases from V and 7 bases from J, with 23 bases in between. This CDR3 contains 16 residues. Germline CDR1 MDHEN, CDR2 SYDVKM. This CDR3 reads CASSVRPTALLGGYTF. For the CDR3, the DNA is TGTGCCAGCAGTGTTCGGCCTACAGCGCTGCTCGGTGGCTACACCTTC.

The chain couples TRBV5-1 to TRBJ1-1; D gene ambiguous. V was clipped by 4 bases and J by 3 bases, with 13 bases between them. CDR1 is SGHRS and CDR2 is YFSETQ in the germline V gene. The CDR3 loop spans 14 amino acids. The CDR3 region is CASSTRLRDTEAFF. The CDR3 region has the DNA TGCGCCAGCAGCACGAGATTACGTGACACTGAAGCTTTCTTT.

This clone was detected only a few times. This chain joins TRBV11-2 and TRBJ1-6; 11 bases map to TRBD1. The V gene's germline CDR1 is SGHAT and CDR2 FQNNGV. Unmatched junction bases numbered 2, after V lost 3 bases and J lost 10 bases. The CDR3 totals 14 residues. CDR3: CASSLGDRGSPLHF. The DNA for the CDR3 is TGTGCCAGCAGCTTGGGGGACAGGGGGTCACCCCTCCACTTT. The whole variable domain, filled in from reference TRBV11-2 and TRBJ1-6, reads EAGVAQSPRYKIIEKRQSVAFWCNPISGHATLYWYQQILGQGPKLLIQFQNNGVVDDSQLPKDRFSAERLKGVDSTLKIQPAKLEDSAVYLCASSLGDRGSPLHFGNGTRLTVT.

The chain uses TRBV15 and TRBJ1-4; D is possibly TRBD1 (5 bases). The CDR3 has 16 residues. Germline V gene data show CDR1 as LNHNV and CDR2 as YYDKDF (reference sequence). The V end lost 2 bases, the J end lost 4 bases, and 14 bases lay between the germline ends. CDR3 DNA sequence: TGTGCCACCAGCAGACCACCCCGACAGCGTAATGAAAAACTGTTTTTT. Translated: CATSRPPRQRNEKLFF.

This chain uses TRBV7-2 with TRBJ2-1; TRBD2 agrees at 8 bases. J was trimmed by 5 bases and V by 4 bases; bases with no gene match: 7. From germline, CDR1 is SGHTA and CDR2 FQGNSA. The CDR3 loop spans 15 amino acids. Here the CDR3 DNA reads TGTGCCAGCAGCTCCCCTGCAGCGGGAGACAATGAGCAGTTCTTC. Its translation: CASSSPAAGDNEQFF.

The chain is built from TRBV9 and TRBJ2-3, with TRBD2 matching 13 bases. CDR3 length: 16 amino acids. The germline V gene encodes CDR1 SGDLS and CDR2 YYNGEE. Trimming cost V 6 bases and J 6 bases; bases outside gene matches: 10. The chain's CDR3 is CASTPLAGGPGDTQYF. For the CDR3, the DNA is TGTGCCAGCACCCCACTAGCGGGGGGGCCTGGGGATACGCAGTATTTT. Supplemented by reference TRBV9 and TRBJ2-3, the full variable domain reads DSGVTQTPKHLITATGQRVTLRCSPRSGDLSVYWYQQSLDQGLQFLIQYYNGEERAKGNILERFSAQQFPDLHSELNLSSLELGDSALYFCASTPLAGGPGDTQYFGPGTRLTVL.

The V gene is TRBV9, the J gene TRBJ1-3, with D uncertain. V was pared by 0 bases and J by 7 bases, with 14 bases between. Germline V gene lookup returns CDR1 SGDLS and CDR2 YYNGEE. The CDR3 runs 15 residues. The CDR3 is CASSVAGRDGNTIYF. DNA of the CDR3: TGTGCCAGCAGCGTAGCGGGAAGGGATGGGAACACCATATATTTT.

The chain couples TRBV10-3 to TRBJ2-5; D is unresolved. The CDR3 covers 12 residues. Between the trimmed V and J ends, which lost 11 bases and 0 bases, there was a span of 10 bases. CDR1 ENHRY and CDR2 SYGVKD come from the germline V gene. CDR3 DNA sequence: TGTGCCTCGGGCGCGAACCAAGAGACCCAGTACTTC. Protein sequence: CASGANQETQYF.

There are a few counts of this clone. This sequence joins TRBV11-2 and TRBJ2-2, with D hard to call. CDR3 length: 15 amino acids. Per germline, CDR1 SGHAT and CDR2 FQNNGV. V lost 0 bases and J 6 bases, leaving 11 bases between the germline ends. The CDR3 coding sequence is TGTGCCAGCAGCTTAGATGCACTGGTACCCGGGGAGCTGTTTTTT. Amino acid sequence: CASSLDALVPGELFF.

The chain has TRBV5-1 and TRBJ1-1, with no clear D. Trimming removed 2 bases from V and 4 bases from J, with 12 bases in between. This CDR3 is built from 14 residues. CDR1 is SGHRS, CDR2 YFSETQ, per germline. CDR3 nucleotides: TGCGCCAGCAGCTTCCGGGTTGGGAGCACTGAAGCTTTCTTT. This gives the protein CASSFRVGSTEAFF.

The chain employs TRBV6-5 and TRBJ2-1; D might be TRBD2 (5 bases). V was trimmed by 2 bases and J by 10 bases, leaving 15 bases between them. From germline, CDR1 is MNHEY and CDR2 SVGAGI. The CDR3 has 14 amino acids. CDR3 DNA: TGTGCCAGCAGTTACAACGGGGTCCTGGGGGAGCAGTTCTTC. Translation gives CASSYNGVLGEQFF.

The rearrangement joins TRBV6-5 to TRBJ2-7; 7 bases are a match to TRBD2. CDR3 length equals 16 residues. Germline trimming cut 4 bases from V and 7 bases from J; bases unmatched to any gene: 16. In germline, CDR1 is MNHEY, CDR2 SVGAGI. CDR3 loop: CASSSRPAAGVSEQYF. The CDR3 DNA is TGTGCCAGCAGTTCCCGCCCCGCTGCGGGAGTAAGTGAGCAGTACTTC.

This sequence joins TRBV5-6 and TRBJ2-3; the D gene is possibly TRBD2 (6 bases). V dropped 8 bases and J dropped 1 base, with 11 bases sitting between them. CDR1 is SGHDT and CDR2 is YYEEEE in the germline V gene. The CDR3 length is 13 residues. The CDR3 DNA reads TGTGCCAGTCTAACGGGGGGCACAGATACGCAGTATTTT. Translated, it gives CASLTGGTDTQYF.

V usage is TRBV30 and J usage is TRBJ1-5; D is possibly TRBD1 (5 bases). V shed 6 bases and J shed 2 bases, with 14 bases lying between them. There are 14 residues in the CDR3. Germline-derived CDR1 and CDR2 are GTSNPN and SVGIG (reference sequence). For the CDR3, the DNA is TGTGCCTGTCAGGGAGCTGAGGGCAATCAGCCCCAGCATTTT. This translates into CACQGAEGNQPQHF.

The chain combines TRBV7-2 with TRBJ2-1, with 10 bases identical to TRBD2. Per the germline V gene, CDR1 is SGHTA and CDR2 is FQGNSA. V was clipped by 0 bases and J by 8 bases; unmatched bases: 7. The CDR3 extends over 16 amino acids. CDR3 sequence reads: CASSLAPSGGADEQFF. In DNA, the CDR3 is TGTGCCAGCAGCTTAGCGCCAAGCGGGGGGGCCGATGAGCAGTTCTTC.

This rearrangement joins TRBV15 to TRBJ2-7; the D call may be TRBD1 or TRBD2 (5 bases each). The CDR3 length is 16 residues. Trimming stripped 0 bases from V and 0 bases from J, with 12 bases between. From germline, CDR1 is LNHNV and CDR2 YYDKDF (reference sequence). In DNA, the CDR3 is TGTGCCACCAGCAGAGATTCAGGGACGGCCTCCTACGAGCAGTACTTC. Residues: CATSRDSGTASYEQYF.

The rearrangement uses TRBV27 and TRBJ2-1; maybe TRBD1 (5 bases). This CDR3 region has 15 residues. Trimming cost V 2 bases and J 4 bases, with 12 bases left between them. Germline V CDR1 and CDR2: MNHEY, SMNVEV (reference sequence). The CDR3 is CASSLQGISYNEQFF. In DNA, the CDR3 is TGTGCCAGCAGTTTACAGGGAATCTCTTACAATGAGCAGTTCTTC.

The CDR3 coding sequence is TGTGCCTGGAGCCCCAACTATGGCTACACCTTC. It specifies CAWSPNYGYTF. J is TRBJ1-2 and V is TRBV30, with no clear D. Germline CDR1 GTSNPN, CDR2 SVGIG (reference sequence). Trimming removed 3 bases from V and 2 bases from J, with 4 bases in between. The CDR3 spans 11 residues.